These 17 T cell receptor beta chains were sequenced from one sample in a study of Ad26.COV2.S vaccination and SARS-CoV-2 variants. The protocol was immunoSEQ multiplex PCR, while the TCRdb copy is restricted to in-frame clones and leaves out a portion. Seen here are roughly 700,000 clones, roughly 90% observed once, and the top ten hold roughly 1.5%. This sample's treatment: some 19 received Ad26.COV2.S at low or high dose, single or two shots; several received placebo; per-sample allocation not given. Vaccine and placebo recipients were sampled on day 63 after the first injection. The sequencing here drew on peripheral blood, taken in a trial of Ad26.COV2.S vaccine versus placebo. The receptor source for this set is a person between 18 and 59 years old who received the Ad26.COV2.S COVID-19 vaccine or a placebo.

This chain uses TRBV11-2 with TRBJ1-1; D is unclear. This CDR3 has 15 residues. V lost 5 bases and J 1 base, leaving 14 bases between the germline ends. Germline lookup yields CDR1 SGHAT and CDR2 FQNNGV. The CDR3 DNA sequence: TGTGCCAGCAGCCCCCCCAATGTGGCGAACACTGAAGCTTTCTTT. Amino acid sequence: CASSPPNVANTEAFF.

The rearrangement links TRBV18 to TRBJ2-3; 7 positions agree with TRBD2. This CDR3 contains 17 residues. Trimming removed 4 bases from V and 5 bases from J; junction bases left unmatched: 15. From germline, CDR1 is KGHSH and CDR2 LQKENI. CDR3 sequence (DNA): TGTGCCAGCTCACAGGCCGGAAAGCGGGGTACTGTAGATACGCAGTATTTT. The encoded protein is CASSQAGKRGTVDTQYF.

The CDR3 DNA reads as TGTGCCAGCAGGACATCCCTCGGAAAGAACGAGCAGTACTTC. Translation: CASRTSLGKNEQYF. V and J are TRBV6-5 and TRBJ2-7; unclear D gene. Germline V lookup: CDR1 MNHEY, CDR2 SVGAGI. This CDR3 region has 14 residues. Trimming removed 6 bases from V and 5 bases from J, with 17 bases in between.

This rearrangement joins TRBV6-5 to TRBJ1-1; D unresolved. Trimming removed 6 bases from V and 5 bases from J, with 19 bases in between. The CDR3 runs to 15 residues. CDR1 is MNHEY, CDR2 SVGAGI, per germline. CDR3 amino acids: CASSRGIGFGTEAFF. CDR3 in DNA: TGTGCCAGCAGCCGAGGGATCGGGTTCGGGACTGAAGCTTTCTTT.

The chain links TRBV29-1 to TRBJ1-1; TRBD1 matches at 7 bases. Germline trimming cut 6 bases from V and 4 bases from J; bases unmatched to any gene: 8. Germline-derived CDR1 and CDR2 are SQVTM and ANQGSEA. This CDR3 is built from 13 residues. The CDR3: CSVIRGLATEAFF. The CDR3 nucleotides are TGCAGCGTGATTAGGGGGCTTGCCACTGAAGCTTTCTTT.

The gene calls are TRBV7-9 and TRBJ1-5; 8 bases match TRBD1. V lost 4 bases to trimming and J lost 6 bases; unmatched junction nucleotides: 8. The CDR3 has 15 residues. Germline-derived CDR1 and CDR2 are SEHNR and FQNEAQ (reference sequence). The CDR3 region is CASSSSDRAGQPQHF. The CDR3 nucleotides are TGTGCCAGCAGCTCTTCGGACAGGGCGGGTCAGCCCCAGCATTTT.

The chain uses TRBV4-3 and TRBJ2-7; 7 bases align to TRBD1. Germline V lookup: CDR1 LGHNA, CDR2 YSLEER. The J segment lost 4 bases and the V segment lost 2 bases, leaving 14 bases of the junction unmatched. The CDR3 has 17 residues. CDR3 sequence reads: CASSQSISRGMGYEQYF. CDR3 DNA: TGCGCCAGCAGCCAATCAATCAGCAGGGGGATGGGTTACGAGCAGTACTTC.

The chain recombines TRBV2 with TRBJ2-5, with 7 nucleotides matching TRBD1. The CDR3 totals 12 residues. Per the germline V gene, CDR1 is SNHLY and CDR2 is FYNNEI. Germline trimming cut 9 bases from V and 2 bases from J; bases unmatched to any gene: 3. Here the CDR3 reads CARGTEQETQYF. The CDR3 bases are TGTGCCAGGGGGACAGAACAAGAGACCCAGTACTTC.

The chain carries TRBV7-9 and TRBJ2-1, with D unresolved. Looked up from germline, CDR1 is SEHNR and CDR2 is FQNEAQ (reference sequence). The CDR3 runs to 14 residues. With 5 bases removed from V and 5 bases from J, the gap between germline ends came to 13 bases. This CDR3 is CASSPRTTNNEQFF. DNA of the CDR3: TGTGCCAGCAGCCCGAGGACCACTAACAATGAGCAGTTCTTC.

Points on this clone: The sample has other DNA sequences that encode this CDR3 too. The V and J genes are TRBV18 and TRBJ2-2, with D perhaps matching TRBD2 (6 bases). V was trimmed by 3 bases and J by 0 bases, leaving 8 bases between them. CDR1 KGHSH and CDR2 LQKENI come from the germline V gene. The CDR3 contains 15 residues. CDR3 DNA sequence: TGTGCCAGCTCACCCGGGACTGCGAACACCGGGGAGCTGTTTTTT. Protein product: CASSPGTANTGELFF.

On this clone: Other DNA sequences within the sample encode an identical CDR3. The gene calls are TRBV30 and TRBJ1-2, with a weak D call TRBD1 (5 bases). V lost 0 bases and J 4 bases, leaving 6 bases between the germline ends. The CDR3 is 12 residues long. Germline assignment: CDR1 GTSNPN and CDR2 SVGIG (reference sequence). The CDR3 DNA reads TGTGCCTGGAGTGTTGGGGGCTATGGCTACACCTTC. Encoded protein: CAWSVGGYGYTF.

The V call is TRBV5-1, the J call TRBJ2-7; tentative D call: TRBD2 (5 bases). CDR3 length equals 14 residues. The germline V gene has CDR1 SGHRS and CDR2 YFSETQ. The V and J ends lost 4 bases and 1 base respectively, with 12 bases between them. As DNA, the CDR3 is TGCGCCAGCAGCACCCTGGGGAGTTCCTACGAGCAGTACTTC. Protein product: CASSTLGSSYEQYF.

The chain joins TRBV15 to TRBJ2-3; 12 bases map to TRBD2. Germline CDR1 is LNHNV and CDR2 is YYDKDF (reference sequence). The CDR3 extends over 17 amino acids. Trimming cost V 6 bases and J 4 bases; bases outside gene matches: 11. DNA of the CDR3: TGTGCCACCAGTCCCGACAGACTAGCGGGAGCCCCAGATACGCAGTATTTT. It codes for CATSPDRLAGAPDTQYF.

The rearrangement joins TRBV27 to TRBJ2-2; 13 nucleotides line up with TRBD2. Losses at the gene ends were 0 bases for V and 5 bases for J; bases not matched to a gene: 9. This CDR3 is built from 19 residues. Germline assignment: CDR1 MNHEY and CDR2 SMNVEV (reference sequence). CDR3: CASSLSRRLAGGGTGELFF. The CDR3 DNA follows: TGTGCCAGCAGTTTATCCCGAAGACTAGCGGGAGGAGGTACCGGGGAGCTGTTTTTT.

This rearrangement joins TRBV6-6 to TRBJ2-5; D unresolved. V dropped 1 base and J dropped 4 bases, with 10 bases sitting between them. This CDR3 is 14 amino acids long. CDR1 is MNHNY, CDR2 SVGAGI, per germline (reference sequence). CDR3 nucleotide sequence: TGTGCCAGCAGTTACTATGGGGTAGGAGAGACCCAGTACTTC. Its protein product is CASSYYGVGETQYF.

This clone was seen just once. The gene calls are TRBV9 and TRBJ2-2; D is unclear. Trimming stripped 4 bases from V and 7 bases from J, with 17 bases between. Germline values: CDR1 SGDLS, CDR2 YYNGEE. The CDR3 has 15 residues. CDR3 residues: CASSPSVTRHGELFF. The CDR3 coding sequence is TGTGCCAGCAGCCCCTCTGTGACACGCCACGGGGAGCTGTTTTTT. The full variable domain, in which reference TRBV9 and TRBJ2-2 provide the parts outside the CDR3, is DSGVTQTPKHLITATGQRVTLRCSPRSGDLSVYWYQQSLDQGLQFLIQYYNGEERAKGNILERFSAQQFPDLHSELNLSSLELGDSALYFCASSPSVTRHGELFFGEGSRLTVL.

The sample holds one count of this clone. This chain uses TRBV19 with TRBJ1-1; the D is unclear. The CDR3 sequence is 14 residues long. CDR1 LNHDA and CDR2 SQIVND come from the germline V gene (reference sequence). V was clipped by 1 base and J by 3 bases, with 9 bases between them. CDR3 residues: CASSIGAGDTEAFF. For the CDR3, the DNA is TGTGCCAGTAGTATAGGGGCAGGAGACACTGAAGCTTTCTTT. Based on the CDR3 plus reference TRBV19 and TRBJ1-1, the full variable domain is DGGITQSPKYLFRKEGQNVTLSCEQNLNHDAMYWYRQDPGQGLRLIYYSQIVNDFQKGDIAEGYSVSREKKESFPLTVTSAQKNPTAFYLCASSIGAGDTEAFFGQGTRLTVV.